A single sample gave rise to the 11 T cell receptor beta chains below, sequenced in a study of CD8 T cells in Susac syndrome. cDNA came from about 0.5 to 1 ug RNA primed by random hexamers. TCRdb re-called the immunoSEQ multiplex PCR reads with MiXCR, one entry per CDR3 protein. The data show about 200,000 distinct CDR3 sequences, with around 95% seen just once and approximately 0.08% held by the top ten. Sequencing used CD4+ T cells from PBMCs. These receptors were collected from a human donor with multiple sclerosis.

This chain links TRBV20-1 with TRBJ1-6, with TRBD1 identical over 8 bases. The V gene's germline CDR1 is DFQATT and CDR2 SNEGSKA (reference sequence). This CDR3 comprises 14 residues. After removal of 3 bases from V and 6 bases from J, the junction contained 4 bases not matched to a gene. CDR3 in DNA: TGCAGTGCTAGGAAACAGGGGGGTAATTCACCCCTCCACTTT. Amino acid sequence: CSARKQGGNSPLHF.

The chain uses TRBV5-1 and TRBJ2-3, with unresolved D. The CDR3 consists of 13 residues. Germline V lookup: CDR1 SGHRS, CDR2 YFSETQ. V was trimmed by 4 bases and J by 12 bases, leaving 18 bases between them. The CDR3, as DNA: TGCGCCAGCAGCGGGCTTTTGGACGATCGACAGTATTTT. Its protein is CASSGLLDDRQYF.

The CDR3 region has the DNA TGCAGCCAGACCACGCAGGACGAAAAACTGTTTTTT. It translates to CSQTTQDEKLFF. The J gene is TRBJ1-4, the V gene TRBV29-1, with D unresolved. The V end was cut by 8 bases, the J end by 8 bases, with 15 bases between. Looked up from germline, CDR1 is SQVTM and CDR2 is ANQGSEA. This CDR3 has 12 residues.

V is TRBV6-5 and J is TRBJ1-2; TRBD1 might be the D (6 bases). V lost 5 bases to trimming and J lost 5 bases, with 12 bases between them. There are 13 residues in the CDR3. Germline V gives CDR1 MNHEY, CDR2 SVGAGI. Here the CDR3 DNA reads TGTGCCAGCAGTCGGGGACAAGTGTATGGCTACACCTTC. Translation gives CASSRGQVYGYTF.

This clonotype turned up a few times. The chain uses TRBV19 and TRBJ1-1; tentative D call: TRBD1 (5 bases). V dropped 5 bases and J dropped 4 bases, with 11 bases sitting between them. This CDR3 contains 13 residues. Germline V gene lookup returns CDR1 LNHDA and CDR2 SQIVND (reference sequence). In nucleotides, the CDR3 is TGTGCCAGTAGTTATCCTGGGGGCACTGAAGCTTTCTTT. Translation gives CASSYPGGTEAFF.

The rearrangement uses TRBV29-1 and TRBJ2-1, with no clear D. From germline, CDR1 is SQVTM and CDR2 ANQGSEA. The CDR3 loop spans 14 amino acids. The V end lost 2 bases, the J end lost 7 bases, and 15 bases lay between the germline ends. Written as DNA, the CDR3 is TGCAGCGTTGAATCGTTCGGCGGTGGTAATGAGCAGTTCTTC. It specifies CSVESFGGGNEQFF.

This chain uses TRBV9 with TRBJ2-6; TRBD1 aligns across 7 bases. V shed 4 bases and J 0 bases; nucleotides not matched to a gene: 10. CDR3 size: 18 residues. Germline loops: CDR1 SGDLS, CDR2 YYNGEE. The CDR3: CASSIRQGGLSGANVLTF. The DNA of the CDR3 is TGTGCCAGCAGCATCAGACAGGGTGGACTCTCTGGGGCCAACGTCCTGACTTTC.

This rearrangement joins TRBV27 to TRBJ1-1, with 7 nucleotides matching TRBD1. CDR1 is MNHEY, CDR2 SMNVEV, per germline (reference sequence). After removal of 3 bases from V and 5 bases from J, the junction contained 6 bases not matched to a gene. The CDR3 consists of 14 residues. DNA of the CDR3: TGTGCCAGCAGTTTTTCAACAGGGGCTACTGAAGCTTTCTTT. Protein: CASSFSTGATEAFF.

This sequence joins TRBV20-1 and TRBJ2-7; D might be TRBD1 (5 bases). V shed 6 bases and J shed 5 bases, with 14 bases lying between them. CDR3 length: 12 residues. CDR1 DFQATT and CDR2 SNEGSKA come from the germline V gene (reference sequence). The CDR3 region is CSAGHLRDEQYF. The CDR3 DNA sequence: TGCAGTGCCGGACACCTACGGGACGAGCAGTACTTC.

As DNA, the CDR3 is TGCAGTGCCACTTACGGTGTAGTAGATACGCAGTATTTT. It specifies CSATYGVVDTQYF. This rearrangement joins TRBV20-1 to TRBJ2-3, with no clear D. The length of the CDR3 is 13 residues. Trimming took 6 bases from V and 5 from J, leaving 15 bases between them. Per germline, CDR1 DFQATT and CDR2 SNEGSKA (reference sequence).

The V gene is TRBV23-1, the J gene TRBJ2-7; possible D gene TRBD1, 5 bases. TRBV23-1 belongs to the ORF category, with a function that is uncertain. Trimming took off 7 bases at V and 2 bases at J, with 21 bases between the two ends. The CDR3 covers 16 residues. The CDR3: CASTAGLESLTYEQYV. The CDR3 DNA follows: TGCGCCAGCACGGCAGGGTTAGAGTCCCTTACCTACGAGCAGTACGTC.